This TCR beta chain was captured in a study of blood T cell repertoires in COVID-19. At the level of the study: From the United States, Italy and Spain came samples of acute and convalescent COVID-19.

Germline values: CDR1 DFQATT, CDR2 SNEGSKA (reference sequence). The CDR3 sequence is 14 residues long. After removal of 3 bases from V and 9 bases from J, the junction contained 11 bases not matched to a gene. Profiled with immunoSEQ multiplex PCR; TCRdb holds only in-frame clones, not every one. This table has some 490,000 clones, 70% to 90% appearing once. This TCR derives from a human donor in a cohort sampled during active COVID-19. The V and J genes are TRBV20-1 and TRBJ2-1, with 7 nucleotides matching TRBD2. Material: peripheral blood. CDR3 region: CSASRGLGMGEQFF. The CDR3 bases are TGCAGTGCTAGTCGCGGACTAGGTATGGGTGAGCAGTTCTTC.